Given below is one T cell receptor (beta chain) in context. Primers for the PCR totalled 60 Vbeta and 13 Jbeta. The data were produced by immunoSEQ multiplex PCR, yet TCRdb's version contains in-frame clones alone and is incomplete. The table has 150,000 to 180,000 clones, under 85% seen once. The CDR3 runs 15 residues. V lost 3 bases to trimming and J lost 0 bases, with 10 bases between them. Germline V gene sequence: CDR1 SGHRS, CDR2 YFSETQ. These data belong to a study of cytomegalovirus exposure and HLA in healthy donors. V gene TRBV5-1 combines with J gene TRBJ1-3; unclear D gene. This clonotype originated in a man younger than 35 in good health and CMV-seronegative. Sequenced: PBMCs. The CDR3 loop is CASSWGELSGNTIYF. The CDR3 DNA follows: TGCGCCAGCAGCTGGGGAGAACTCTCTGGAAACACCATATATTTT.